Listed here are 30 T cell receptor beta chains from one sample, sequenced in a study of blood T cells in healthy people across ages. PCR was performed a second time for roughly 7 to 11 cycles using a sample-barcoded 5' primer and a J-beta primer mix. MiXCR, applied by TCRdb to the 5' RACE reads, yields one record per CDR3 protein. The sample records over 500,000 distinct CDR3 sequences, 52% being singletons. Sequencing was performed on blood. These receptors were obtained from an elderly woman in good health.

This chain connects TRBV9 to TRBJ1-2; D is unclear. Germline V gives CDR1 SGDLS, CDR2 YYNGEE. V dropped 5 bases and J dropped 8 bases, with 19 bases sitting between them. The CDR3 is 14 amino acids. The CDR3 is CASSGSSRMIGYTF. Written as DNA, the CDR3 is TGTGCCAGCAGTGGATCCTCTCGAATGATCGGCTACACCTTC. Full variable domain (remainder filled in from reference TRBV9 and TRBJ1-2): DSGVTQTPKHLITATGQRVTLRCSPRSGDLSVYWYQQSLDQGLQFLIQYYNGEERAKGNILERFSAQQFPDLHSELNLSSLELGDSALYFCASSGSSRMIGYTFGSGTRLTVV.

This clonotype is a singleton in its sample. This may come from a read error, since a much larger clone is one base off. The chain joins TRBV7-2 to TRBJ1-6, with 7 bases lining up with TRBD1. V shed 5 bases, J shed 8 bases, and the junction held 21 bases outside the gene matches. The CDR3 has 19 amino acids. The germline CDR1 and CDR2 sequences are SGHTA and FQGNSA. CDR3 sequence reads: CASSPSRDSSSIHDSPLHF. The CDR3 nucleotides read TGTGCCAGCAGCCCTAGTAGGGACAGCTCCTCCATTCATGATTCACCCCTCCACTTT.

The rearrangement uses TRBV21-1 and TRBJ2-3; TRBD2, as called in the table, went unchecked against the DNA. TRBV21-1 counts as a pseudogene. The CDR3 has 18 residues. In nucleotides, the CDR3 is TGTGCCAGCAGCAAAGACCGGGGGGGTCCCTCGGGCACAGATACGCAGTATTTT. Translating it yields CASSKDRGGPSGTDTQYF.

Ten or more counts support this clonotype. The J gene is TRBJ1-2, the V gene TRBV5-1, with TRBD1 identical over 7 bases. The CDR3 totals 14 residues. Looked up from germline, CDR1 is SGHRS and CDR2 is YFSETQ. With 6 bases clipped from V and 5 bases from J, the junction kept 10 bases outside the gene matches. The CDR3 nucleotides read TGCGCCAGCAACTTTCTAGGGGGCGAGTATGGCTACACCTTC. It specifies CASNFLGGEYGYTF.

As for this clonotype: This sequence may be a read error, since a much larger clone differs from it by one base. The CDR3 bases are TGTGCCAGCTCGCCTGTTCAGGTCTGGACAGGGGACTATGGCTACACCTTC. Translation: CASSPVQVWTGDYGYTF. This chain connects TRBV18 to TRBJ1-2, with 9 bases matching TRBD1. The CDR3 runs to 17 residues. Trimming cost V 6 bases and J 3 bases; bases outside gene matches: 14. CDR1 and CDR2 (germline): KGHSH, LQKENI.

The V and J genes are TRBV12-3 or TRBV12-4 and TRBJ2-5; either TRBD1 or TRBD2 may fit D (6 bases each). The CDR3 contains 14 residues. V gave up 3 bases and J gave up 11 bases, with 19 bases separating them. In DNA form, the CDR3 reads TGTGCCAGCAGTTTTACGGGGGCTGGGAATGAGCAGTACTTC. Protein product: CASSFTGAGNEQYF.

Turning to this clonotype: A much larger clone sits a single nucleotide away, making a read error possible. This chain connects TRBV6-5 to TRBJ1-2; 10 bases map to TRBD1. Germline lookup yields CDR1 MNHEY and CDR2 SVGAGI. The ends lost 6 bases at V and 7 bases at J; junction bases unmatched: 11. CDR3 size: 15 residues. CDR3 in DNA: TGTGCCAGCAGCCGACGACAGGGGGCATGGATTGGCTACACCTTC. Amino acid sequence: CASSRRQGAWIGYTF.

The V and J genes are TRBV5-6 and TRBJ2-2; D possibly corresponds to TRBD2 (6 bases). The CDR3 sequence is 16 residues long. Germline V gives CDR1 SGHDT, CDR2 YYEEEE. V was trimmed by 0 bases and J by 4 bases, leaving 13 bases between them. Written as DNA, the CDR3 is TGTGCCAGCAGCTTGGACGGGAGTTTGAGCACCGGGGAGCTGTTTTTT. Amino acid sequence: CASSLDGSLSTGELFF.

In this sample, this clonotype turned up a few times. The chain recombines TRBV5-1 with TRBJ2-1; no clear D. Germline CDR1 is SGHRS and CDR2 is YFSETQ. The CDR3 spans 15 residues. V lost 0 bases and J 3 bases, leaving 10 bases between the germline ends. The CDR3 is CASSLATASYNEQFF. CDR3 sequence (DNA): TGCGCCAGCAGCTTGGCCACGGCAAGCTACAATGAGCAGTTCTTC. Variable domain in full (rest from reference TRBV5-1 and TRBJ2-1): KAGVTQTPRYLIKTRGQQVTLSCSPISGHRSVSWYQQTPGQGLQFLFEYFSETQRNKGNFPGRFSGRQFSNSRSEMNVSTLELGDSALYLCASSLATASYNEQFFGPGTRLTVL.

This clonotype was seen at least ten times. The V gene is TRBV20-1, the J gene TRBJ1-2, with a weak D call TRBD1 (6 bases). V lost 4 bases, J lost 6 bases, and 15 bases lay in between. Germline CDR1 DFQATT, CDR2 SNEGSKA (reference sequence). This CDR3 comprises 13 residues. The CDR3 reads CSATTGRGDGYTF. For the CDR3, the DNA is TGCAGTGCTACCACCGGGAGGGGGGATGGCTACACCTTC.

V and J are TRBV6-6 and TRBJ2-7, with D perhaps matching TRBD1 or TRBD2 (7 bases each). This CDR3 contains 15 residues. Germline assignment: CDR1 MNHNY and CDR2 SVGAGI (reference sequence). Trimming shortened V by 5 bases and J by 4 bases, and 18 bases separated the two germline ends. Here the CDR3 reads CASSDQGGPAYEQYF. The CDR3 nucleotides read TGTGCCAGCAGTGATCAGGGGGGGCCCGCGTACGAGCAGTACTTC.

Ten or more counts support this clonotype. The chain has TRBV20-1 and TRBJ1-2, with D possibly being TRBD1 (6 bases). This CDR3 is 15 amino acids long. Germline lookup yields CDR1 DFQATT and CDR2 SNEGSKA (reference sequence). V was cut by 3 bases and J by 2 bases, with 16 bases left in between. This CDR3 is CSARPRGGGNYGYTF. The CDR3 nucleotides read TGCAGTGCTAGGCCCCGCGGAGGGGGGAACTATGGCTACACCTTC.

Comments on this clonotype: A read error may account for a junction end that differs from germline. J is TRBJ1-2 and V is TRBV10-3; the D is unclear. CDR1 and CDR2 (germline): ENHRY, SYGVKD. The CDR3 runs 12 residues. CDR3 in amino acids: CAIRSANYGYTF. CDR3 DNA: TGTGCCATCAGATCAGCTAACTATGGCTACACCTTT.

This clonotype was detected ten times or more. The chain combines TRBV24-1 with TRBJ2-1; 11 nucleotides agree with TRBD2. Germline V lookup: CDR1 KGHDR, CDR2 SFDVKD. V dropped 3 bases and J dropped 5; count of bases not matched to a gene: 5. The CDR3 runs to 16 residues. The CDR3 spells CATSDPGTSGDNEQFF. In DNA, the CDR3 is TGTGCCACCAGTGATCCCGGGACTAGCGGAGACAATGAGCAGTTCTTC.

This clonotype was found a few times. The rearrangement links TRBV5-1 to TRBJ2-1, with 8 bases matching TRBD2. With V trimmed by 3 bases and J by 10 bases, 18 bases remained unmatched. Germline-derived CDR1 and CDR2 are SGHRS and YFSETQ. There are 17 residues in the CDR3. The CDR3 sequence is CASSWGGLTGLGEEQFF. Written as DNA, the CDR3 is TGCGCCAGCAGCTGGGGGGGTTTGACGGGACTAGGGGAAGAGCAGTTCTTC.

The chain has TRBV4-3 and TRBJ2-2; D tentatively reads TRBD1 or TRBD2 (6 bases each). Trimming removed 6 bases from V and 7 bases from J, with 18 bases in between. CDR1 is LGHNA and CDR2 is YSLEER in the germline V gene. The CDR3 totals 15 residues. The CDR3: CASSPRWGAIGELFF. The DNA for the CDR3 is TGCGCCAGCAGTCCACGATGGGGGGCTATCGGGGAGCTGTTTTTT.

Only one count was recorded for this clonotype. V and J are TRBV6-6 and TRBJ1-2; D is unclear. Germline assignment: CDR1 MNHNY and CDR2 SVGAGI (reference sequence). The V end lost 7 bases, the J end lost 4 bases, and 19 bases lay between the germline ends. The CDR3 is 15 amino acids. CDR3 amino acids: CASTSLRIGTYGYTF. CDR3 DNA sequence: TGTGCCAGCACCTCCCTCCGGATCGGAACCTATGGCTACACCTTC.

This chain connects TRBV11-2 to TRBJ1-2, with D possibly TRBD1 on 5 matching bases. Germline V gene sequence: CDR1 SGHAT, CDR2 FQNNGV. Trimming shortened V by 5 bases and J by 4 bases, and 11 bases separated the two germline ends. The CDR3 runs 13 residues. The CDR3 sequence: CASSPDISYGYTF. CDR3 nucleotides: TGTGCCAGCAGCCCGGACATAAGCTATGGCTACACCTTC.

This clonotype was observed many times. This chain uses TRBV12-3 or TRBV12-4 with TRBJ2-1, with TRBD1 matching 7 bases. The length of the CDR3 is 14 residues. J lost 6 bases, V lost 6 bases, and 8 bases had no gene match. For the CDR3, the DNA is TGTGCCAGCAGAATAGGGGGCGCGGTCAATGAGCAGTTCTTC. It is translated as CASRIGGAVNEQFF.

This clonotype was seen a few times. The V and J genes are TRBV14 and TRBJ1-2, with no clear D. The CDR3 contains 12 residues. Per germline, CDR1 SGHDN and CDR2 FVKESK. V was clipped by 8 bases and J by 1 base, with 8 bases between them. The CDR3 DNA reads TGTGCCAGCGAACCTTATAACTATGGCTACACCTTC. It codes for CASEPYNYGYTF.

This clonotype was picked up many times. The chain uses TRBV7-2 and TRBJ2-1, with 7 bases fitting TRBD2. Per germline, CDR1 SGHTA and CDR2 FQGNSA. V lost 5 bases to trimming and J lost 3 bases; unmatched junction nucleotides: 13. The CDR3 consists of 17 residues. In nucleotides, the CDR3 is TGTGCCAGCAGCCGAAAGGGAGGGCTCGGATACTACAATGAGCAGTTCTTC. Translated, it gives CASSRKGGLGYYNEQFF.

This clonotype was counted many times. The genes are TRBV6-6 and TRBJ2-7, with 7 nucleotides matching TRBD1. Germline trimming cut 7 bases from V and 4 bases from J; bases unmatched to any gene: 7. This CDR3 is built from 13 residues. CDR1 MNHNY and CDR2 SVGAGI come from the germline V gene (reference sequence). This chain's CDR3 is CASNRDRFYEQYF. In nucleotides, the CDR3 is TGTGCCAGCAATAGGGACAGATTTTACGAGCAGTACTTC.

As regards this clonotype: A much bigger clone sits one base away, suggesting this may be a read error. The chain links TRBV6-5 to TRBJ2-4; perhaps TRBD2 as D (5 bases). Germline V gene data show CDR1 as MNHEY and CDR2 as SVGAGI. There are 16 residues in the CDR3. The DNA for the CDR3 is TGTGCCAGCAGTTACCGGAGAGCTCTAGCCAAAACCATTCAGTACTTC. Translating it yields CASSYRRALAKTIQYF.

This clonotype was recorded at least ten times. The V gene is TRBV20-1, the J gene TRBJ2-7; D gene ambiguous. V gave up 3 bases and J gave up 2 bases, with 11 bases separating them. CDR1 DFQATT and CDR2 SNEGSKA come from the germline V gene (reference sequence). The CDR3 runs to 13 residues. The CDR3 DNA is TGCAGTGCTAGCAGCCCAAGAACCTACGAGCAGTACTTC. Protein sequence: CSASSPRTYEQYF.

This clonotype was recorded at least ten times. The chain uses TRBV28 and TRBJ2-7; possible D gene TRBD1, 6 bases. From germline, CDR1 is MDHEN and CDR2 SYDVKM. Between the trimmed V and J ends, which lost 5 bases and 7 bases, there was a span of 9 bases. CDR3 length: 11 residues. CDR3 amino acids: CASSIGGEQYF. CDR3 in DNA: TGTGCCAGCAGTATAGGGGGTGAGCAGTACTTC.

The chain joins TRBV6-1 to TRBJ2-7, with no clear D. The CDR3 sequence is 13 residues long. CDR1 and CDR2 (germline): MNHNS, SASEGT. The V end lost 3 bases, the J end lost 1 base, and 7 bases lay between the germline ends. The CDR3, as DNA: TGTGCCAGCAGTGACAGCGTGTCCTACGAGCAGTACTTC. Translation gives CASSDSVSYEQYF.

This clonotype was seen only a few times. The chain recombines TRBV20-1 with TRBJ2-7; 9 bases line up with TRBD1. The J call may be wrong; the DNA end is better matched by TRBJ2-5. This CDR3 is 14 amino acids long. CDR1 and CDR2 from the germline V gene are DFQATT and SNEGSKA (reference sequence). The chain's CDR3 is CSPTWDRVGETQYF. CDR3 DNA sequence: TGCAGTCCAACATGGGACAGGGTTGGAGAGACCCAGTACTTC.

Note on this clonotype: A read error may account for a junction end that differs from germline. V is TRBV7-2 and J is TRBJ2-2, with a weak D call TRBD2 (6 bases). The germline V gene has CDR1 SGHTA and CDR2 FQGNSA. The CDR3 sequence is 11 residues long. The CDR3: CASSFPGGLFF. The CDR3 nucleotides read TGTGCCAGCAGCTTTCCCGGGGGGCTGTTTTTT. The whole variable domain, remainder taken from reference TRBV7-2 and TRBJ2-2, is GAGVSQSPSNKVTEKGKDVELRCDPISGHTALYWYRQSLGQGLEFLIYFQGNSAPDKSGLPSDRFSAERTGGSVSTLTIQRTQQEDSAVYLCASSFPGGLFFGEGSRLTVL.

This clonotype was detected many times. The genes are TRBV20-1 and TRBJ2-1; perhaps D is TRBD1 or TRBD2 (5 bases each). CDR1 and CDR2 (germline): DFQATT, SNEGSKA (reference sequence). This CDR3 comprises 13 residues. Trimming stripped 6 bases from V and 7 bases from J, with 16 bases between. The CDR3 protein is CSARVEAQNEQFF. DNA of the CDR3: TGCAGTGCCAGGGTGGAGGCCCAGAATGAGCAGTTCTTC.

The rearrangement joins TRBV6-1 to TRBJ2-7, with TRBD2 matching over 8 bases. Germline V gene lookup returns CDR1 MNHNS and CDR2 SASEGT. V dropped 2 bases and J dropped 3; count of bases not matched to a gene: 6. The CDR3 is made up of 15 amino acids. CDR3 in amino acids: CASSEKSGSSYEQYF. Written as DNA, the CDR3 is TGTGCCAGCAGTGAAAAAAGCGGGAGTAGCTACGAGCAGTACTTC.